This TCR beta chain comes out of a study of blood T cell repertoires in COVID-19. About the research overall: T cells, B-cell-depleted T cells, or PBMCs supplied cDNA or gDNA.

TCRdb's copy holds only in-frame clones and misses some; the assay was immunoSEQ multiplex PCR. Of 350,000 to 500,000 clones in the sample, around 90% were seen once. This CDR3 comprises 14 residues. CDR1 and CDR2 from the germline V gene are SGHRS and YFSETQ. V lost 0 bases to trimming and J lost 2 bases, with 8 bases between them. This chain uses TRBV5-1 with TRBJ1-2; possible D gene TRBD1, 5 bases. This clonotype was obtained from a man aged 18 to 35 with COVID-19, enrolled during active disease. Input material: peripheral blood. The CDR3: CASSLEHRNYGYTF. The CDR3 DNA reads as TGCGCCAGCAGCTTGGAGCACAGGAACTATGGCTACACCTTC.